Listed below are T cell receptor beta chains from one sample, sequenced in a study of identical twins. MiXCR was run by TCRdb on the 5' RACE reads, yielding one entry per CDR3 protein. The table has roughly 250,000 distinct CDR3 sequences, roughly an eighth seen once. The sequenced material came from memory (CD45RO+) T cells sorted from blood. The receptor source for this set is a woman younger than 35 in good health. Each CDR3 is given with its conserved first and last residue. Each record gives: D gene, J gene, clone size, V gene, CDR3 length, CDR3 DNA, CDR3 protein. The D gene is left open where the match is weak. Size is omitted from some rows. Given values are once, few, many or a class for expanded clones.

D: -; J: TRBJ2-5; size: few; V: TRBV20-1; length: 15; DNA: TGCAGTGCTCGGTCCCCGCCGGACCACGGGGAGGCCCAGTACTTC; CDR3: CSARSPPDHGEAQYF
D: -; J: TRBJ1-6; size: -; V: TRBV6-1; length: 17; DNA: TGTGCCAGCAAGGGCAAGGGGGGCTCCTTTGCTAATTCACCCCTCCACTTT; CDR3: CASKGKGGSFANSPLHF
D: TRBD2; J: TRBJ2-1; size: few; V: TRBV7-8; length: 16; DNA: TGTGCCAGCAGCTTAGATTGGGTAGCGGGGGGGGGAGAGCAGTTCTTC; CDR3: CASSLDWVAGGGEQFF
D: -; J: TRBJ2-7; size: few; V: TRBV27; length: 15; DNA: TGTGCCAGCAGTTTGTTGGGGCCCTCGTCCTACGAGCAGTACTTC; CDR3: CASSLLGPSSYEQYF
D: -; J: TRBJ2-2; size: few; V: TRBV25-1; length: 13; DNA: TGTGCCAGCAGTATGACAGGTCAGGAGGAGCTGTTTTTT; CDR3: CASSMTGQEELFF
D: TRBD2; J: TRBJ2-7; size: -; V: TRBV7-2; length: 15; DNA: TGTGCCAGCAGCTTAGAGGGACTAGAGGCCTACGAGCAGTACTTC; CDR3: CASSLEGLEAYEQYF
D: -; J: TRBJ2-6; size: -; V: TRBV5-1; length: 16; DNA: TGCGCCAGCAGCTTGGTAGTGAGATCTGGGGCCAACGTCCTGACTTTC; CDR3: CASSLVVRSGANVLTF
D: TRBD2; J: TRBJ2-7; size: few; V: TRBV27; length: 14; DNA: TGTGCCAGCAGTTGGACTAGCGGGGTCTTAGAGCAGTACTTC; CDR3: CASSWTSGVLEQYF
D: TRBD1; J: TRBJ1-2; size: few; V: TRBV15; length: 14; DNA: TGTGCCACCAGCAGAGGTGGGACAGCCTATGGCTACACCTTC; CDR3: CATSRGGTAYGYTF
D: -; J: TRBJ2-5; size: -; V: TRBV7-9; length: 17; DNA: TGTGCCAGCAGCATATCTTCGGGATTTCGGCGGGGAGAGACCCAGTACTTC; CDR3: CASSISSGFRRGETQYF
D: -; J: TRBJ2-4; size: few; V: TRBV20-1; length: 14; DNA: TGCAGCGTGAGGGACAACCTAGCCAAAAACATTCAGTACTTC; CDR3: CSVRDNLAKNIQYF
D: -; J: TRBJ2-5; size: -; V: TRBV5-5; length: 14; DNA: TGTGCCAGCAGCACCGTCGGCCCTGCAGAGACCCAGTACTTC; CDR3: CASSTVGPAETQYF
D: -; J: TRBJ1-2; size: -; V: TRBV11-2; length: 12; DNA: TGTGCCAGCAGCATCGGACGCTATGGCTACACCTTC; CDR3: CASSIGRYGYTF
D: TRBD1; J: TRBJ2-5; size: few; V: TRBV7-9; length: 14; DNA: TGTGCCAGCAGCTTTGAGGGGGCCGGCAAGACCCAGTACTTC; CDR3: CASSFEGAGKTQYF
D: -; J: TRBJ2-1; size: few; V: TRBV3-1; length: 15; DNA: TGTGCCAGCAGCCATTTGACTTTAGCCTACAATGAGCAGTTCTTC; CDR3: CASSHLTLAYNEQFF
D: -; J: TRBJ2-6; size: -; V: TRBV18; length: 16; DNA: TGTGCCAGCTCACCAAGGGGGGGCCCTGGGGCCAACGTCCTGACTTTC; CDR3: CASSPRGGPGANVLTF
D: -; J: TRBJ2-7; size: -; V: TRBV12-3/TRBV12-4; length: 14; DNA: TGTGCCAGCAGCCCCGGCGGGGCCGTGAGGGAGCAGTACTTC; CDR3: CASSPGGAVREQYF
D: -; J: TRBJ1-1; size: few; V: TRBV27; length: 13; DNA: TGTGCCAGCAGTTTAAAGTTCGACGCCGAAGCTTTCTTT; CDR3: CASSLKFDAEAFF
D: -; J: TRBJ2-2; size: few; V: TRBV5-5; length: 13; DNA: TGTGCCAGCAGCTACCGACAGCCAGTGGAGCTGTTTTTT; CDR3: CASSYRQPVELFF
D: -; J: TRBJ2-7; size: -; V: TRBV20-1; length: 13; DNA: TGCAGTGCTAGACCCCCAGGGATTAACGAGCAGTACTTC; CDR3: CSARPPGINEQYF
D: -; J: TRBJ1-5; size: -; V: TRBV2; length: 16; DNA: TGTGCGAGCAGTGAAGCCCGGACATTTAGCAATCAGCCCCAGCATTTT; CDR3: CASSEARTFSNQPQHF
D: -; J: TRBJ2-1; size: -; V: TRBV10-3; length: 12; DNA: TGTGCCATCAGTGAGTGGGGCAATGAGCAGTTCTTC; CDR3: CAISEWGNEQFF
D: -; J: TRBJ1-6; size: -; V: TRBV15; length: 14; DNA: TGTGCCACCAGCATCTCAGGGGAAAATTCACCCCTCCACTTT; CDR3: CATSISGENSPLHF